This T cell receptor (beta chain) was captured in a study of T-cell reconstitution after alpha-beta-depleted transplantation in children. Preparing the TCRbeta library involved the use of unique molecular identifiers. TCRdb redid the calling of the PCR reads with MiXCR, one entry per CDR3 protein. The data show some 550,000 distinct CDR3 sequences, about 23% seen once. The CDR3 is 13 residues long. V lost 3 bases and J lost 4, with 7 bases in between. CDR1 is SEHNR and CDR2 is FQNEAQ in the germline V gene (reference sequence). Points on this clonotype: The antigen is undetermined.

Study conclusions and caveats: A year post-transplant, T-cell counts and diversity derived mostly from newly produced T cells. Approximately two months post-transplant, alpha-beta T cells reportedly originated from several hundred expanded graft clones. Surviving thymic progenitors and recipient T cells were the source of high TCRbeta diversity at day 60 in some patients.

The material was PBMCs, mostly from graft donor cells, obtained 360 days after TCRalphabeta/CD19-depleted stem cell transplant. This sequence originates from a boy in the first two years of life who had a stem cell transplant for acute myeloid leukemia, so the T cells may come from the graft donor. The chain joins TRBV7-9 to TRBJ2-1; D is perhaps TRBD2 (5 bases). In nucleotides, the CDR3 is TGTGCCAGCAGCTTCGGGGAATACAATGAGCAGTTCTTC. Protein sequence: CASSFGEYNEQFF.